The present T cell receptor beta chain was sequenced within a study of T cells in Graves' hyperthyroidism and ophthalmopathy. Points from the study as a whole: From stable hyperthyroidism, ophthalmopathy was set apart by a 13 V-J model. Most clonotypes expanded in thyroid above 0.001 were likewise present in blood.

What was amplified from RNA transcripts were TCR beta CDR3 regions. The HTBI primer set drove a first-round RT-PCR of the TCR CDR3. Each CDR3 protein gets one entry after TCRdb re-called the multiplex PCR reads with MiXCR. Found here are about 680,000 distinct CDR3 sequences, approximately 36% of them singletons; the top ten hold around 30%. The CDR3 loop spans 17 amino acids. CDR1 is SGHTA, CDR2 FQGNSA, per germline. The V end lost 1 base, the J end lost 0 bases, and 10 bases lay between the germline ends. This clonotype occurred many times. No antigen is known for it. If no ophthalmopathy progression occurred within 18 months, Graves' hyperthyroidism was stable. Patients having uncontrolled infection, another autoimmune disease, pregnancy or lactation were not included.

The sequence was collected from a woman in her forties with Graves' hyperthyroidism. Sequences were obtained from blood. V usage is TRBV7-2 and J usage is TRBJ2-6; possibly TRBD2 for D (6 bases). CDR3 sequence reads: CASSLGEAYSGANVLTF. The CDR3 nucleotides are TGTGCCAGCAGCTTAGGGGAGGCTTACTCTGGGGCCAACGTCCTGACTTTC.